This T cell receptor beta chain was documented in a study of graft-versus-host responses after intestinal transplantation. About the study: Transplantation in recipients was multivisceral, liver-intestinal, or isolated intestinal. Every transplant recipient was induced with anti-thymocyte globulin, then maintained on tacrolimus and steroids for two to four years. Study outcomes and limitations: GvH clonotypes were identified within recipient marrow, with a subset emerging first in ileum or blood.

Data came from immunoSEQ multiplex PCR; TCRdb stores just in-frame clones and leaves some out. Seen here are roughly 110,000 clones, around nine tenths observed once, and the top ten hold 0.2% to 0.25%. This clone was detected only once. Its antigen is as yet unknown. The V gene's germline CDR1 is SGDLS and CDR2 YYNGEE. V lost 4 bases to trimming and J lost 5 bases, with 27 bases between them. The CDR3 covers 19 residues. The sequenced sample was unstimulated CD4+ T cells sorted from spleen or lymph node cells, obtained before transplant. J is TRBJ2-2 and V is TRBV9; no definite D call. The source is a human donor who was the organ donor for an intestinal transplant. The CDR3 protein is CASSPTPGVGSRNTGELFF. DNA of the CDR3: TGTGCCAGCAGCCCAACCCCCGGTGTAGGTAGTCGAAATACCGGGGAGCTGTTTTTT.